The T cell receptor beta chain under discussion was sequenced for a study of CD8 T cells in Susac syndrome. Germline V lookup: CDR1 MDHEN, CDR2 SYDVKM. The CDR3 consists of 13 residues. Trimming removed 5 bases from V and 1 base from J, with 8 bases in between. This clonotype has a single count. Random-hexamer reverse transcription was applied to roughly 0.5 to 1 ug RNA. TCRdb independently ran MiXCR on the immunoSEQ multiplex PCR reads; one entry per CDR3 protein. The table lists more than 100,000 distinct CDR3 sequences, roughly 96% of them singletons. This clonotype originated in a human donor in good health. V and J are TRBV28 and TRBJ1-1; no clear D. The source material was CD4+ T cells from PBMCs. CDR3 protein: CASSQMGNTEAFF. For the CDR3, the DNA is TGTGCCAGCAGTCAGATGGGGAACACTGAAGCTTTCTTT.